This TCR beta chain was identified in a study of T cells in Graves' hyperthyroidism and ophthalmopathy. This clonotype appeared a few times. Its antigen is still unknown. Germline V gene data show CDR1 as MDHEN and CDR2 as SYDVKM. V was shortened by 5 bases and J by 6 bases, with 11 bases between the two germline ends. The CDR3 runs to 12 residues. Researchers amplified the TCR beta CDR3 regions from RNA transcripts. The primer set for the first-round RT-PCR of the TCR CDR3 was HTBI. TCRdb re-analysed the multiplex PCR reads in MiXCR, keeping a single row per CDR3 protein. The sample shows 620,000 or so distinct CDR3 sequences, approximately 14% of them seen only once. Study conclusions and caveats: Ophthalmopathy could be told apart from stable hyperthyroidism with a 13 V-J model.

The chain employs TRBV28 and TRBJ2-7; possible D gene TRBD1, 6 bases. Sequencing used blood. This receptor was identified in a woman aged 45-65 years with Graves' ophthalmopathy. The DNA of the CDR3 is TGTGCCAGCAGTGAGCAGGGGCGCGAGCAGTACTTC. Translation gives CASSEQGREQYF.